The 30 T cell receptor beta chains below were found in one sample sequenced in a study of blood T cell repertoires in COVID-19. The protocol was immunoSEQ multiplex PCR, while the TCRdb copy is restricted to in-frame clones and leaves out a portion. Counted here are about 350,000 clones, about 90% occurring once; the ten biggest clones make up approximately 7.4%. Sequencing was done on a sample of peripheral blood. The receptors were sampled from a woman in her seventies with COVID-19, enrolled during active disease.

The rearrangement joins TRBV6-2 or TRBV6-3 to TRBJ1-1, with 7 bases identical to TRBD1. The CDR3 contains 14 residues. Germline-derived CDR1 and CDR2 are MNHEY and SVGEGT. The junction had 10 bases not matched to a gene; V was cut back by 5 bases and J by 7 bases. The CDR3 region is CASSGQPDRVEAFF. The CDR3 DNA follows: TGTGCCAGCAGTGGCCAGCCCGACAGGGTTGAAGCTTTCTTT.

This clone was seen a handful of times. V usage is TRBV30 and J usage is TRBJ1-1, with D possibly matching TRBD1 (5 bases). The CDR3 consists of 15 residues. Trimming left V 4 bases short and J 0 bases short, with 15 bases between. CDR1 is GTSNPN and CDR2 is SVGIG in the germline V gene (reference sequence). The CDR3 nucleotides read TGTGCCTGGATTTTCGACGACAGCGTGAACACTGAAGCTTTCTTT. This sequence encodes CAWIFDDSVNTEAFF.

The gene calls are TRBV19 and TRBJ2-5; 8 bases map to TRBD2. Germline V gives CDR1 LNHDA, CDR2 SQIVND (reference sequence). V dropped 1 base and J dropped 1; count of bases not matched to a gene: 5. The CDR3 is 16 amino acids. This CDR3 reads CASSIGASGLQETQYF. The CDR3 nucleotides read TGTGCCAGTAGTATAGGGGCTAGCGGGCTCCAAGAGACCCAGTACTTC.

The rearrangement joins TRBV27 to TRBJ1-2; D gene uncertain. The V gene lost 0 bases and the J gene lost 4 bases, with 12 bases spanning the gap. CDR3 length equals 15 residues. The V gene's germline CDR1 is MNHEY and CDR2 SMNVEV (reference sequence). CDR3 region: CASSLSTGVSYGYTF. The CDR3 bases are TGTGCCAGCAGTTTATCGACGGGAGTGAGCTATGGCTACACCTTC.

The chain couples TRBV24-1 to TRBJ2-1, with D maybe TRBD1 (6 bases). CDR1 is KGHDR, CDR2 SFDVKD, per germline. Trimming took off 3 bases at V and 7 bases at J, with 9 bases between the two ends. The length of the CDR3 is 13 residues. CDR3 protein: CATSDTGKNEQFF. The CDR3 DNA follows: TGTGCCACCAGTGATACAGGGAAGAATGAGCAGTTCTTC.

In regard to this clone: This specimen includes other DNA sequences encoding the same CDR3. V usage is TRBV18 and J usage is TRBJ1-2, with D perhaps TRBD1 (5 bases). CDR3 size: 13 residues. Trimming removed 2 bases from V and 2 bases from J, with 6 bases in between. CDR1 and CDR2 from the germline V gene are KGHSH and LQKENI. The CDR3, as DNA: TGTGCCAGCTCACCAGCAGGGAACTATGGCTACACCTTC. It yields the protein CASSPAGNYGYTF.

The chain carries TRBV6-5 and TRBJ2-2; the D gene is possibly TRBD2 (5 bases). CDR1 is MNHEY, CDR2 SVGAGI, per germline. CDR3 size: 14 residues. With 5 bases removed from V and 5 bases from J, the gap between germline ends came to 12 bases. The CDR3 nucleotides are TGTGCCAGCAGTAGGGCCCCGGGGACCGGGGAGCTGTTTTTT. It yields the protein CASSRAPGTGELFF.

The rearrangement joins TRBV2 to TRBJ1-2; D gene unclear. CDR3 length equals 13 residues. Germline CDR1 and CDR2: SNHLY and FYNNEI. Trimming stripped 8 bases from V and 2 bases from J, with 12 bases between. The CDR3 coding sequence is TGTGCCAGCGCACAAACAGTAAACTATGGCTACACCTTC. Translating it yields CASAQTVNYGYTF. The full variable domain, in which reference TRBV2 and TRBJ1-2 provide the parts outside the CDR3, is EPEVTQTPSHQVTQMGQEVILRCVPISNHLYFYWYRQILGQKVEFLVSFYNNEISEKSEIFDDQFSVERPDGSNFTLKIRSTKLEDSAMYFCASAQTVNYGYTFGSGTRLTVV.

This chain uses TRBV18 with TRBJ1-5; a possible D gene is TRBD1 (5 bases). Trimming took off 2 bases at V and 7 bases at J, with 15 bases between the two ends. This CDR3 region has 15 residues. Germline CDR1 is KGHSH and CDR2 is LQKENI. CDR3 in DNA: TGTGCCAGCTCACCAGCCGGGACTCAGGGACAGCCCCAGCATTTT. It is translated as CASSPAGTQGQPQHF.

The rearrangement links TRBV5-4 to TRBJ2-7; a possible D gene is TRBD2 (5 bases). Trimming pared 0 bases from V and 2 bases from J, leaving 9 bases between. Germline V gene sequence: CDR1 SGHNT, CDR2 YYREEE (reference sequence). The CDR3 has 14 residues. The CDR3 DNA follows: TGTGCCAGCAGCTTGGCGGGGAATCCCTACGAGCAGTACTTC. It specifies CASSLAGNPYEQYF.

The chain recombines TRBV27 with TRBJ1-6, with D possibly matching TRBD1 (6 bases). Germline values: CDR1 MNHEY, CDR2 SMNVEV (reference sequence). V was trimmed by 6 bases and J by 6 bases, leaving 12 bases between them. The CDR3 spans 14 residues. The CDR3 coding sequence is TGTGCCAGCAGGCTCACAGGGAGTAATTCACCCCTCCACTTT. Its translation: CASRLTGSNSPLHF.

The chain recombines TRBV9 with TRBJ1-6; D unresolved. This CDR3 contains 14 residues. Trimming pared 3 bases from V and 7 bases from J, leaving 11 bases between. Looked up from germline, CDR1 is SGDLS and CDR2 is YYNGEE. Here the CDR3 reads CASSGTAGNSPLHF. CDR3 sequence (DNA): TGTGCCAGCAGCGGGACTGCTGGGAATTCACCCCTCCACTTT.

The rearrangement joins TRBV11-2 to TRBJ2-7; D remains unclear. Germline CDR1 is SGHAT and CDR2 is FQNNGV. The CDR3 length is 12 residues. Trimming left V 2 bases short and J 6 bases short, with 8 bases between. CDR3 region: CASSLMAAEQYF. CDR3 bases: TGTGCCAGCAGCTTAATGGCGGCCGAGCAGTACTTC.

The chain recombines TRBV21-1 with TRBJ1-3; the DNA was not compared with TRBD1, the D call given in the table. TRBV21-1 represents a pseudogene. The CDR3 has 17 residues. This chain's CDR3 is CASSPRQGNLSGNTIYF. CDR3 DNA: TGTGCCAGCAGCCCCCGACAGGGCAATCTCTCTGGAAACACCATATATTTT.

The gene calls are TRBV4-3 and TRBJ1-2; D unresolved. CDR3 length: 15 residues. V shed 3 bases and J shed 2 bases, with 13 bases lying between them. The germline V gene encodes CDR1 LGHNA and CDR2 YSLEER. The CDR3 loop reads CASSHPLRGNYGYTF. The DNA for the CDR3 is TGCGCCAGCAGCCACCCTTTGCGAGGGAACTATGGCTACACCTTC.

The J gene is TRBJ2-3, the V gene TRBV21-1; TRBD2, as called in the table, went unchecked against the DNA. TRBV21-1 is given as a pseudogene. The CDR3 is 16 residues long. The CDR3 loop reads CARWIAGDVSTDTQYF. CDR3 sequence (DNA): TGTGCCAGATGGATAGCGGGGGATGTTAGCACAGATACGCAGTATTTT.

The rearrangement joins TRBV5-4 to TRBJ1-2; D is unresolved. The CDR3 runs 14 residues. The V gene's germline CDR1 is SGHNT and CDR2 YYREEE (reference sequence). V was cut by 1 base and J by 4 bases, with 11 bases left in between. CDR3 amino acids: CASSLTVPSYGYTF. CDR3 nucleotide sequence: TGTGCCAGCAGCTTGACAGTACCAAGCTATGGCTACACCTTC.

The chain combines TRBV5-1 with TRBJ1-1, with 7 bases lining up with TRBD1. Trimming at V came to 0 bases and at J to 4 bases, leaving 6 bases not matched to a gene. Germline-derived CDR1 and CDR2 are SGHRS and YFSETQ. This CDR3 comprises 15 residues. DNA of the CDR3: TGCGCCAGCAGCTTGGAAACAGGGGAAGGCACTGAAGCTTTCTTT. This sequence encodes CASSLETGEGTEAFF.

This chain joins TRBV7-2 and TRBJ1-3; TRBD1 is a possible D gene (5 bases). Germline V gene sequence: CDR1 SGHTA, CDR2 FQGNSA. The CDR3 has 14 residues. Between the trimmed V and J ends, which lost 7 bases and 3 bases, there was a span of 13 bases. The DNA for the CDR3 is TGTGCCAGCACCCCCCGGGACTTTGGAAACACCATATATTTT. Translating it yields CASTPRDFGNTIYF.

This chain joins TRBV4-1 and TRBJ2-2; 12 nucleotides agree with TRBD2. After removal of 0 bases from V and 5 bases from J, the junction contained 16 bases not matched to a gene. In germline, CDR1 is MGHRA, CDR2 YSYEKL. This CDR3 contains 21 residues. CDR3 amino acids: CASSQDLVGLAGNLRTGELFF. The DNA for the CDR3 is TGCGCCAGCAGCCAAGATCTTGTAGGACTAGCGGGGAATTTAAGGACCGGGGAGCTGTTTTTT.

The chain links TRBV29-1 to TRBJ2-1; weak D call: TRBD1 (5 bases). The CDR3 consists of 13 residues. The germline V and J ends were trimmed by 7 bases and 3 bases, with 13 bases remaining between them. Germline V lookup: CDR1 SQVTM, CDR2 ANQGSEA. CDR3 in amino acids: CSAMTDFYNEQFF. The CDR3 DNA is TGCAGCGCCATGACAGATTTCTACAATGAGCAGTTCTTC.

This clone showed up just once. This sequence joins TRBV5-6 and TRBJ1-4; tentative D call: TRBD1 (6 bases). The CDR3 covers 12 residues. V lost 4 bases to trimming and J lost 5 bases, with 6 bases between them. The germline gives CDR1 SGHDT, CDR2 YYEEEE. The CDR3 nucleotides are TGTGCCAGCAGCACAGGGAATGAAAAACTGTTTTTT. This codes for CASSTGNEKLFF.

The chain uses TRBV7-2 and TRBJ1-6; 7 bases agree with TRBD1. This CDR3 contains 15 residues. Germline V gene lookup returns CDR1 SGHTA and CDR2 FQGNSA. The trim removed 5 bases at V and 4 bases at J, leaving 5 bases unmatched. The CDR3 DNA is TGTGCCAGCAGCCACGGGACAGAATATAATTCACCCCTCCACTTT. It yields the protein CASSHGTEYNSPLHF.

V is TRBV5-1 and J is TRBJ1-1; no definite D call. Trimming stripped 0 bases from V and 4 bases from J, with 10 bases between. CDR3 length: 14 amino acids. Germline V gives CDR1 SGHRS, CDR2 YFSETQ. Written as DNA, the CDR3 is TGCGCCAGCAGCTTGGATAGAGGAATCACTGAAGCTTTCTTT. As protein: CASSLDRGITEAFF.

DNA of the CDR3: TGTGCCAGCAGCCCTTGGACAAAACAAGAGACCCAGTACTTC. Translated: CASSPWTKQETQYF. The chain couples TRBV5-8 to TRBJ2-5; tentative D call: TRBD1 (5 bases). CDR1 and CDR2 from the germline V gene are SGHTS and YDEGEE. V was shortened by 4 bases and J by 2 bases, with 12 bases between the two germline ends. CDR3 length: 14 residues.

This clone has a handful of counts. The chain uses TRBV19 and TRBJ1-2; tentative D call: TRBD1 (6 bases). Deletions cut 7 bases from V and 6 bases from J, with 27 bases between. CDR1 and CDR2 from the germline V gene are LNHDA and SQIVND (reference sequence). This CDR3 has 17 amino acids. This CDR3 is CASKLAGAGSEEHGYTF. For the CDR3, the DNA is TGTGCCAGTAAGTTGGCGGGGGCAGGGAGTGAAGAACATGGCTACACCTTC.

V and J are TRBV7-7 and TRBJ1-1, with a tentative D call TRBD1 (5 bases). This CDR3 region has 13 residues. Germline lookup yields CDR1 SSHAT and CDR2 FNYEAQ (reference sequence). Between the trimmed V and J ends, which lost 5 bases and 1 base, there was a span of 8 bases. CDR3: CASSADRNTEAFF. In DNA form, the CDR3 reads TGTGCCAGCAGCGCCGACAGGAACACTGAAGCTTTCTTT.

The chain carries TRBV6-6 and TRBJ1-6; TRBD1 agrees at 11 bases. After removal of 6 bases from V and 7 bases from J, the junction contained 5 bases not matched to a gene. The CDR3 covers 15 residues. Germline CDR1 MNHNY, CDR2 SVGAGI (reference sequence). The CDR3 DNA is TGTGCCAGCAGGTGGACAGGGGGCGGAAATTCACCCCTCCACTTT. Translation gives CASRWTGGGNSPLHF.

The chain is built from TRBV2 and TRBJ1-2; tentative D call: TRBD1 (6 bases). Trimming cost V 4 bases and J 1 base, with 16 bases left between them. The germline V gene encodes CDR1 SNHLY and CDR2 FYNNEI. CDR3 length equals 16 residues. CDR3 region: CASSVFGGQSNYGYTF. Here the CDR3 DNA reads TGTGCCAGCAGTGTGTTCGGGGGGCAGAGTAACTATGGCTACACCTTC.

The V gene is TRBV28, the J gene TRBJ1-5, with D maybe TRBD1 (5 bases). CDR3 length: 16 residues. The V and J ends lost 5 bases and 4 bases respectively, with 18 bases between them. Looked up from germline, CDR1 is MDHEN and CDR2 is SYDVKM. The CDR3 spells CASSRVSGGVNQPQHF. The CDR3 DNA is TGTGCCAGCAGTCGGGTATCTGGGGGGGTAAATCAGCCCCAGCATTTT. Drawing the rest from reference TRBV28 and TRBJ1-5, the complete variable domain is DVKVTQSSRYLVKRTGEKVFLECVQDMDHENMFWYRQDPGLGLRLIYFSYDVKMKEKGDIPEGYSVSREKKERFSLILESASTNQTSMYLCASSRVSGGVNQPQHFGDGTRLSIL.